Detailed here is one TCR beta chain. Its antigen remains unidentified. This sample is part of a study of CXCR3-negative and CXCR3-positive naive CD8 T cells. This CDR3 spans 13 amino acids. 5' RACE with UMI labels generated the TRB cDNA libraries. Reprocessing the 5' RACE reads, TCRdb reports a single entry for every CDR3 protein and omits DNA. The listing records 55,000 to 70,000 distinct CDR3 sequences. Those CD8+ T cells considered naive were CD45RO-CCR7+CD27+CD95-. Whole-study findings and limits: CXCR3-negative naive cells had less hydrophobic TRB CDR3s than did CXCR3-positive naive cells. For naive cells, CXCR3-negative and CXCR3-positive subsets had similar TRBV-TRBJ usage; for memory cells, usage differed.

This receptor was obtained from a human donor in good health. Some clones in this sample may be carry-over from other donors' samples. The sequencing sample was made of naive CXCR3+ CD8+ T cells from blood. Regarding subset: CD45RO-CCR7+CD27+CD95- naive CD8+ T cells expressing CXCR3 (TNR3+). J is TRBJ1-1 and V is TRBV12-3 or TRBV12-4. CDR3 protein: CASSFASNTDAFF.